The clone carrying this T cell receptor (beta chain) was found a few times. The lymph nodes were axillary draining lymph nodes from breast cancer patients. From the multiplex PCR reads, TCRdb called clonotypes with MiXCR, one entry per CDR3 protein. The data show 85,000 to 120,000 distinct CDR3 sequences, with about 30% seen just once and under 6% held by the top ten. The CDR3 loop spans 14 amino acids. Germline CDR1 MNHNS, CDR2 SASEGT. V dropped 2 bases and J dropped 2 bases, with 9 bases sitting between them. The sample comes from a study of breast tumors, draining lymph nodes, adjacent tissues. The chain combines TRBV6-1 with TRBJ1-2, with TRBD1 as a possible D gene (5 bases). Sequences were obtained from axillary lymph node tissue. The receptor's source is a female donor with breast cancer. Some clones in this sample may be carry-over from other donors' samples. Written as DNA, the CDR3 is TGTGCCAGCAGTGAACTCCGACAGAACTATGGCTACACCTTC. Translating it yields CASSELRQNYGYTF.